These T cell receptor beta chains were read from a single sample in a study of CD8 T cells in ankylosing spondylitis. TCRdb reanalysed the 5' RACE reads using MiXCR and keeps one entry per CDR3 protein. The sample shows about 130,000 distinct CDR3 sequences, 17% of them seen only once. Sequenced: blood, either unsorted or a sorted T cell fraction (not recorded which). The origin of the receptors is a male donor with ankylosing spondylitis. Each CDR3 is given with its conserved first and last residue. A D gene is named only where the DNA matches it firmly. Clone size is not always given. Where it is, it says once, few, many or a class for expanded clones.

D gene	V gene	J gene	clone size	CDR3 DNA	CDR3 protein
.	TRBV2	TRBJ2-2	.	TGTGCCAGCAGTGAAAGCTGGGTCGGGGAGCTGTTTTTT	CASSESWVGELFF
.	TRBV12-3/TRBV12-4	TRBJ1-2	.	TGTGCCAGCAGTTACGGGATCTATGGCTACACCTTC	CASSYGIYGYTF
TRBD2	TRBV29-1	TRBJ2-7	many	TGCAGCGTCATTGGCTGGACTAGCGGGAGTATATCCTCCTACGAGCAGTACTTC	CSVIGWTSGSISSYEQYF
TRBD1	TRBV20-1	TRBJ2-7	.	TGCAGTGCGACCGGGACAGGGACCTACGAGCAGTACTTC	CSATGTGTYEQYF
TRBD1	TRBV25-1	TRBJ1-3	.	TGTGCCAGCAGCGGAGCCGTCGGACAGGGGGACTCTGGAAACACCATATATTTT	CASSGAVGQGDSGNTIYF
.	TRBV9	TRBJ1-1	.	TGTGCCAGCAGCGAGGGCCTAACAGTCAACACTGAAGCTTTCTTT	CASSEGLTVNTEAFF
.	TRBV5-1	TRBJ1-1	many	TGCGCCAGCAGGGAGGGACCCACTGAAGCTTTCTTT	CASREGPTEAFF
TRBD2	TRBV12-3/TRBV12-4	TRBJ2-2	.	TGTGCCAGCACCCAAAGGGGAAGCGGGAGTACCGGGGAGCTGTTTTTT	CASTQRGSGSTGELFF
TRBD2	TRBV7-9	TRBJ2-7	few	TGTGCCAGCACCTCACCCGAGAGCGGGAGCTCCTACGAGCAGTACTTC	CASTSPESGSSYEQYF
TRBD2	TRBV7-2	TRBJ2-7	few	TGTGCCAGCAGCTTAGGACTAGCGAGATCCTACGAGCAGTACTTC	CASSLGLARSYEQYF
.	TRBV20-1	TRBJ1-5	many	TGCAGTGCTAGAGACGAAGGAAGTAGGATCAATCAGCCCCAGCATTTT	CSARDEGSRINQPQHF
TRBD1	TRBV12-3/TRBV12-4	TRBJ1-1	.	TGTGCCAGCAGGTATCAGGGGGCGTTTACTGAAGCTTTCTTT	CASRYQGAFTEAFF
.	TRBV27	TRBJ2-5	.	TGTGCCAGCACCTATGGAGAGACCCAGTACTTC	CASTYGETQYF
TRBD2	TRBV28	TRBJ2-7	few	TGTGCCAGCAGACCTAGGACTAGCGGTTACGAGCAGTACTTC	CASRPRTSGYEQYF
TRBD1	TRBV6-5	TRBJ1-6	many	TGTGCCAGCAGTTATTTCGACAGGGGGGGATCACCCCTCCACTTT	CASSYFDRGGSPLHF
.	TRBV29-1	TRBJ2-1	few	TGCAGCGCCCCGAGGCGGGTAGTAAATGAGCAGTTCTTC	CSAPRRVVNEQFF
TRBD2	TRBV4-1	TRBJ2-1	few	TGCGCCAGCAGCCAAGAGGGACTAGAACGGAATTACAATGAGCAGTTCTTC	CASSQEGLERNYNEQFF
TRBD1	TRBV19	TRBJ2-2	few	TGTGCCAGTGGGGGACAGTCGGCCGACACCGGGGAGCTGTTTTTT	CASGGQSADTGELFF
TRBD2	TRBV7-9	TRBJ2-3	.	TGTGCCAGCAGCCCCTTCGGAGCGGGAGAAGCAGATACGCAGTATTTT	CASSPFGAGEADTQYF
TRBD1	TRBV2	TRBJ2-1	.	TGTGCCAGCAGTGAACCGGGGACAGAGATCTACAATGAGCAGTTCTTC	CASSEPGTEIYNEQFF
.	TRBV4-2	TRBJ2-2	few	TGTGCCAGCAGCCAAGCCGGGACCTACACCGGGGAGCTGTTTTTT	CASSQAGTYTGELFF
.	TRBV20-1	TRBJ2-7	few	TGCAGTGCTAGATCCCACATTCTTTACGAGCAGTACTTC	CSARSHILYEQYF
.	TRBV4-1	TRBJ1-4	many	TGCGCCAGCAGCTTCAGCCCAGGGGCAAGTGAAAAACTGTTTTTT	CASSFSPGASEKLFF
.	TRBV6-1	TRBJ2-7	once	TGTGCCAGCAGTGAACCACGGAGGAGCTCCTACGAGCAGTACTTC	CASSEPRRSSYEQYF
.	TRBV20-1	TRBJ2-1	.	TGCAGTGCTAGAGTGAGTGGGAGTTCGAATGAGCAGTTCTTC	CSARVSGSSNEQFF
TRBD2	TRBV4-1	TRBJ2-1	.	TGCGCCAGCAGTCCCGGGACTAGGGGTTACAATGAGCAGTTCTTC	CASSPGTRGYNEQFF